The 8 T cell receptor beta chains reported below all come from one sample, sequenced in a study of T cells expressing NK-cell markers. Reanalyzing the 5' RACE reads, TCRdb keeps one entry per CDR3 protein, without DNA. The table lists under 500,000 distinct CDR3 sequences. Source material: blood T cells: a sorted CD56 or NKG2C T cell subset, CD4+ or CD8+ T cells, or bulk PBMC T cells (not recorded which). The receptors stem from a woman between 18 and 75 years old in good health.

This chain joins TRBV12-3 or TRBV12-4 and TRBJ1-5; with no DNA, the TCRdb D assignment of TRBD1 cannot be verified. This CDR3 is 16 amino acids long. The CDR3 spells CASSPRARGANQPQHF.

This chain links TRBV19 with TRBJ2-1; there is no DNA to check the TCRdb D call of TRBD2. The CDR3 length is 18 residues. In germline, CDR1 is LNHDA, CDR2 SQIVND (reference sequence). The CDR3 reads CASQGTSGTRSSYNEQFF.

The chain couples TRBV20-1 to TRBJ2-4; the D call from TCRdb, TRBD2, cannot be confirmed without DNA. Germline CDR1 reads DFQATT; CDR2 reads SNEGSKA (reference sequence). The CDR3 loop spans 13 amino acids. The CDR3 sequence is CSVASGAKNIQYF.

The rearrangement uses TRBV7-2 and TRBJ2-1; TCRdb's D call, TRBD2, is unchecked because there is no DNA. This CDR3 comprises 13 residues. Germline CDR1 reads SGHTA; CDR2 reads FQGNSA. The CDR3 protein is CASSSELADEQFF.

V gene TRBV7-2 combines with J gene TRBJ2-1; the TCRdb D gene call, TRBD2, has no DNA to confirm it. In germline, CDR1 is SGHTA, CDR2 FQGNSA. The CDR3 runs to 16 residues. The CDR3 loop is CASRVTSGGSYNEQFF.

The chain links TRBV7-2 to TRBJ1-4; the TCRdb call, TRBD1, lacks DNA for checking. The CDR3 is 16 amino acids. Germline loops: CDR1 SGHTA, CDR2 FQGNSA. The CDR3: CASSPGVGTNNEKLFF.

The V and J genes are TRBV20-1 and TRBJ2-3; checking the TCRdb D call of TRBD1 is not possible without DNA. This CDR3 region has 13 residues. Germline CDR1 is DFQATT and CDR2 is SNEGSKA (reference sequence). The CDR3 loop reads CSARDTGLDTQYF.

This sequence joins TRBV20-1 and TRBJ2-5; no DNA is available, so the TRBD1 call from TCRdb remains unchecked. Germline lookup yields CDR1 DFQATT and CDR2 SNEGSKA (reference sequence). This CDR3 is built from 13 residues. The CDR3 loop is CSAHPDRDETQYF.